Listed below are T cell receptor beta chains from one sample, sequenced in a study. TCRdb re-called the RT-PCR reads with MiXCR, one entry per CDR3 protein. The sample holds about 680,000 distinct CDR3 sequences; 13% to 15% are singletons and the top ten take 3.6%. The sample comprised memory CD4+ T cells from blood. Receptors were obtained from a female donor in good health, serving as a healthy control. The CDR3 runs from the conserved cysteine through the conserved F or W. Each record gives: J gene, D gene, V gene, clone size, CDR3 protein, CDR3 DNA. The D gene is left open where the match is weak. For some rows the clone size is stated as once, few or many, or as a class when expanded; others skip it.

J gene: TRBJ2-3; D gene: -; V gene: TRBV20-1; clone size: few; CDR3 protein: CSARRGGSTDTQYF; CDR3 DNA: TGCAGTGCTCGGAGGGGGGGGAGCACAGATACGCAGTATTTT
J gene: TRBJ1-1; D gene: TRBD1; V gene: TRBV6-6; clone size: -; CDR3 protein: CATTDAQGWTEAFF; CDR3 DNA: TGTGCCACCACGGACGCACAGGGGTGGACTGAAGCTTTCTTT
J gene: TRBJ2-1; D gene: -; V gene: TRBV12-3/TRBV12-4; clone size: few; CDR3 protein: CASSYTRGRGRVNEQFF; CDR3 DNA: TGTGCCAGCAGTTACACCCGGGGGCGCGGGAGAGTTAATGAGCAGTTCTTC
J gene: TRBJ1-2; D gene: -; V gene: TRBV30; clone size: -; CDR3 protein: CAWSVLVGSGYTF; CDR3 DNA: TGTGCCTGGAGTGTCTTAGTGGGTAGCGGCTACACCTTC
J gene: TRBJ2-1; D gene: TRBD2; V gene: TRBV19; clone size: -; CDR3 protein: CASRRDSAGFDNEQFF; CDR3 DNA: TGTGCCAGCAGACGTGACTCAGCGGGATTTGACAATGAGCAGTTCTTC
J gene: TRBJ2-5; D gene: -; V gene: TRBV5-1; clone size: -; CDR3 protein: CASSLAQGSQTQYF; CDR3 DNA: TGCGCCAGCAGCTTGGCACAGGGTAGTCAGACCCAGTACTTC
J gene: TRBJ1-5; D gene: -; V gene: TRBV28; clone size: few; CDR3 protein: CAVGGGPAQPQHF; CDR3 DNA: TGTGCTGTGGGGGGGGGTCCCGCTCAGCCCCAGCATTTT
J gene: TRBJ1-2; D gene: -; V gene: TRBV12-3/TRBV12-4; clone size: -; CDR3 protein: CASRPVANGYTF; CDR3 DNA: TGTGCCAGCAGACCCGTCGCGAATGGCTACACCTTC
J gene: TRBJ1-1; D gene: -; V gene: TRBV7-9; clone size: -; CDR3 protein: CASDQGLNTEAFF; CDR3 DNA: TGTGCCAGCGACCAGGGGCTGAACACTGAAGCTTTCTTT
J gene: TRBJ2-7; D gene: -; V gene: TRBV20-1; clone size: many; CDR3 protein: CSAREGYLEQYF; CDR3 DNA: TGCAGTGCTAGAGAGGGCTATCTCGAGCAGTACTTC
J gene: TRBJ1-1; D gene: -; V gene: TRBV10-3; clone size: -; CDR3 protein: CAISESGAGNTEAFF; CDR3 DNA: TGTGCCATCAGTGAGTCGGGGGCCGGGAACACTGAAGCTTTCTTT
J gene: TRBJ1-2; D gene: TRBD1; V gene: TRBV5-1; clone size: -; CDR3 protein: CASSMGTGNYGYTF; CDR3 DNA: TGCGCCAGCAGCATGGGGACAGGGAATTATGGCTACACCTTC
J gene: TRBJ2-7; D gene: -; V gene: TRBV5-1; clone size: -; CDR3 protein: CASKLGSSYEQYF; CDR3 DNA: TGCGCCAGCAAGTTAGGGTCTAGCTACGAGCAGTACTTC
J gene: TRBJ1-1; D gene: TRBD1; V gene: TRBV7-9; clone size: -; CDR3 protein: CATTLQGADTEAFF; CDR3 DNA: TGTGCCACTACACTACAGGGGGCGGACACTGAAGCTTTCTTT
J gene: TRBJ2-6; D gene: -; V gene: TRBV10-3; clone size: -; CDR3 protein: CAISESAPSGANVLTF; CDR3 DNA: TGTGCCATCAGTGAGTCGGCGCCCTCTGGGGCCAACGTCCTGACTTTC
J gene: TRBJ1-1; D gene: -; V gene: TRBV20-1; clone size: -; CDR3 protein: CSARGPSSNTEAFF; CDR3 DNA: TGCAGTGCAAGGGGACCTTCCTCGAACACTGAAGCTTTCTTT
J gene: TRBJ2-5; D gene: TRBD2; V gene: TRBV7-6; clone size: many; CDR3 protein: CASSFGRTETQYF; CDR3 DNA: TGTGCCAGCAGCTTCGGGAGGACAGAGACCCAGTACTTC
J gene: TRBJ2-3; D gene: TRBD1; V gene: TRBV10-3; clone size: few; CDR3 protein: CAISADRGQGGSTDTQYF; CDR3 DNA: TGTGCCATCAGTGCCGACCGGGGACAGGGGGGTAGCACAGATACGCAGTATTTT
J gene: TRBJ1-1; D gene: -; V gene: TRBV6-5; clone size: -; CDR3 protein: CASRTVFLNTEAFF; CDR3 DNA: TGTGCCAGCAGGACAGTTTTTTTGAACACTGAAGCTTTCTTT
J gene: TRBJ2-3; D gene: -; V gene: TRBV10-3; clone size: many; CDR3 protein: CAIAGQSTDTQYF; CDR3 DNA: TGTGCCATCGCGGGACAGTCCACAGATACGCAGTATTTT
J gene: TRBJ2-3; D gene: -; V gene: TRBV7-2; clone size: few; CDR3 protein: CASSYIRGDTQYF; CDR3 DNA: TGTGCCAGCAGCTATATAAGGGGAGATACGCAGTATTTT
J gene: TRBJ2-3; D gene: -; V gene: TRBV6-5; clone size: many; CDR3 protein: CASSYTSSSTDTQYF; CDR3 DNA: TGTGCCAGCAGTTACACTAGCTCTAGCACAGATACGCAGTATTTT
J gene: TRBJ2-3; D gene: TRBD1; V gene: TRBV24-1; clone size: -; CDR3 protein: CATSRQGPYNEQYF; CDR3 DNA: TGTGCCACTTCCCGACAGGGCCCATACAATGAGCAGTATTTT
J gene: TRBJ1-3; D gene: -; V gene: TRBV7-9; clone size: -; CDR3 protein: CASSYSALSGNTIYF; CDR3 DNA: TGTGCCAGCAGCTACTCCGCCCTCTCTGGAAACACCATATATTTT
J gene: TRBJ2-1; D gene: -; V gene: TRBV18; clone size: few; CDR3 protein: CASSPGEGTRGQFF; CDR3 DNA: TGTGCCAGCTCACCGGGAGAGGGGACCCGAGGGCAGTTCTTC
J gene: TRBJ2-7; D gene: -; V gene: TRBV27; clone size: -; CDR3 protein: CASSFRWDSYEQYF; CDR3 DNA: TGTGCCAGCAGTTTCCGGTGGGACTCCTACGAGCAGTACTTC
J gene: TRBJ2-1; D gene: TRBD2; V gene: TRBV20-1; clone size: few; CDR3 protein: CSADGLAGANEQFF; CDR3 DNA: TGCAGTGCTGACGGACTAGCGGGAGCCAATGAGCAGTTCTTC
J gene: TRBJ2-7; D gene: TRBD1; V gene: TRBV20-1; clone size: many; CDR3 protein: CSAQDRDSYEQYF; CDR3 DNA: TGCAGTGCTCAGGACAGGGATAGTTACGAGCAGTACTTC
J gene: TRBJ1-2; D gene: -; V gene: TRBV7-6; clone size: few; CDR3 protein: CASSLEEFGGYTF; CDR3 DNA: TGTGCCAGCAGCTTAGAAGAGTTCGGTGGCTACACCTTC
J gene: TRBJ1-1; D gene: -; V gene: TRBV20-1; clone size: many; CDR3 protein: CSATEGVETEAFF; CDR3 DNA: TGCAGTGCTACCGAGGGGGTAGAAACTGAAGCTTTCTTT
J gene: TRBJ1-6; D gene: -; V gene: TRBV5-5; clone size: few; CDR3 protein: CASSLSQNSPLHF; CDR3 DNA: TGTGCCAGCAGCTTGTCACAGAATTCACCCCTCCACTTT
J gene: TRBJ2-7; D gene: TRBD2; V gene: TRBV27; clone size: many; CDR3 protein: CASSFLAGSYEQYF; CDR3 DNA: TGTGCCAGCAGTTTCCTAGCGGGGAGCTACGAGCAGTACTTC
J gene: TRBJ2-1; D gene: TRBD2; V gene: TRBV5-1; clone size: many; CDR3 protein: CASSPVTSGRNNEQFF; CDR3 DNA: TGCGCCAGCAGCCCCGTGACTAGCGGGAGGAACAATGAGCAGTTCTTC
J gene: TRBJ2-2; D gene: TRBD1; V gene: TRBV9; clone size: -; CDR3 protein: CASSATGVNTGELFF; CDR3 DNA: TGTGCCAGCAGCGCGACAGGGGTGAACACCGGGGAGCTGTTTTTT
J gene: TRBJ2-1; D gene: -; V gene: TRBV10-3; clone size: -; CDR3 protein: CAISESGTAGVDEQFF; CDR3 DNA: TGTGCCATCAGTGAGTCCGGGACCGCTGGAGTGGATGAGCAGTTCTTC
J gene: TRBJ2-7; D gene: -; V gene: TRBV9; clone size: -; CDR3 protein: CASSVTGSGEYEQYF; CDR3 DNA: TGTGCCAGCAGCGTAACAGGATCCGGGGAGTACGAGCAGTACTTC
J gene: TRBJ1-4; D gene: -; V gene: TRBV28; clone size: once; CDR3 protein: CASKTYQGTSEKLFF; CDR3 DNA: TGTGCCAGCAAGACCTATCAGGGGACCTCTGAAAAACTGTTTTTT